This TCR beta chain was found in a study of CD8+ T cells in alopecia areata. This CDR3 region has 14 residues. With 2 bases removed from V and 0 bases from J, the gap between germline ends came to 5 bases. Germline lookup yields CDR1 WSHSY and CDR2 SAAADI. With respect to this clone: Its antigen is unknown.

Findings and limits, study-wide: Higher clonality was seen in lesional scalp than in normal scalp, especially in alopecia totalis/universalis. Both scalp clonality and the expanded CD8+ clones among the top 100 showed a significant decrease with tofacitinib. Relative to mice, TCR sharing across patients was less clear, a difference possibly HLA-related. Numerous expanded lesional clones remained in scalp and blood during tofacitinib.

The authors extracted RNA and reverse transcribed it into cDNA as the sequencing template. Only in-frame clones appear in the TCRdb table, and some are missing; sequencing was by immunoSEQ multiplex PCR. The sample records approximately 90,000 clones, 70% to 80% being singletons. Treatment reported: oral pan-JAK inhibitor, 5-10 mg twice daily. The receptor's source is a human donor with alopecia areata. The chain is built from TRBV10-2 and TRBJ1-5; D ambiguous. The sample consisted of CD8+ T cells sorted from blood, taken between weeks 43 and 45, from a patient treated with tofacitinib. The CDR3 region has the DNA TGCGCCAGCAGTGAGGCGAGTAGCAATCAGCCCCAGCATTTT. As protein: CASSEASSNQPQHF.